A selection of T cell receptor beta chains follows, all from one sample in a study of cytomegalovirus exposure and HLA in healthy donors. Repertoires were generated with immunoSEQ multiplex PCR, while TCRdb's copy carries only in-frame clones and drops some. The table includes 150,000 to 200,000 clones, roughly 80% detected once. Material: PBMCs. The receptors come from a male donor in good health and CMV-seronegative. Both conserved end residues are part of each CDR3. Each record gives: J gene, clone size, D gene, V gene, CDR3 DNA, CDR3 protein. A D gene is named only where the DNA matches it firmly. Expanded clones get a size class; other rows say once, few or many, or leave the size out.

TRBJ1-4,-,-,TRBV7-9,TGTGCCAGCAGCTTAGGGCAGGGCCTGGGAAAACTGTTTTTT,CASSLGQGLGKLFF
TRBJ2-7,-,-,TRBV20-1,TGCAGTGTGGGCAGAACCTACGAGCAGTACTTC,CSVGRTYEQYF
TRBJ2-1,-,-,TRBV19,TGTGCCAGTAGTATAGTAGCGGCAGGGGGTAGGGATGAGCAGTTCTTC,CASSIVAAGGRDEQFF
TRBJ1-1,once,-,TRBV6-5,TGTGCCAGCAGTTACGGTCAGGGCAACACTGAAGCTTTCTTT,CASSYGQGNTEAFF
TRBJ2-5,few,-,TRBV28,TGTGCCAGCAGTTTAGGGGCGGGACTTACGTACCAAGAGACCCAGTACTTC,CASSLGAGLTYQETQYF
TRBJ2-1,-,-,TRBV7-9,TGTGCCAGCAGCTCGACAGGTTACTCCTACAATGAGCAGTTCTTC,CASSSTGYSYNEQFF
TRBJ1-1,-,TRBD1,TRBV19,TGTGCCAGTAGCCCCGACAGGGGATACACTGAAGCTTTCTTT,CASSPDRGYTEAFF
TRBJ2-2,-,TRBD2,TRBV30,TGTGCCTGGAGTGTAGCGGGGGGGGACACCGGGGAGCTGTTTTTT,CAWSVAGGDTGELFF
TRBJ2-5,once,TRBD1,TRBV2,TGTGCCAGCAGGACAGGGGTTGAGACCCAGTACTTC,CASRTGVETQYF
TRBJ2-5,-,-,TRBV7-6,TGTGCCAGCAGCCAGGATTCAGAGACCCAGTACTTC,CASSQDSETQYF
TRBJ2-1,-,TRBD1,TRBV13,TGTGCCAGCAGCCAAGGGGCCACAGGGGGCTCCTACAATGAGCAGTTCTTC,CASSQGATGGSYNEQFF
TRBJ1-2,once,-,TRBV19,TGTGCCAGTATTCCTGACAGAACTAACTATGGCTACACCTTC,CASIPDRTNYGYTF
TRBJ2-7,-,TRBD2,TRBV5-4,TGTGCCAGCAGTTCGCCCGGACTAGCATGGAGCGAGCAGTACTTC,CASSSPGLAWSEQYF
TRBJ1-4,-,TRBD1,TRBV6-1,TGTGCCAGCAGTACAGGGGGGAGAGGAGAAAAACTGTTTTTT,CASSTGGRGEKLFF
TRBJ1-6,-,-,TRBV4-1,TGCGCCAGCAGCCCCCAAGAGGTTAGGTCACCCCTCCACTTT,CASSPQEVRSPLHF
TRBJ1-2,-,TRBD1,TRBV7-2,TGTGCCAGCAGCTTCCGGGGACAGGGCTATGGCTACACCTTC,CASSFRGQGYGYTF
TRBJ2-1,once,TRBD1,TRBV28,TGTGCCAGCAGTTTATACCCCAGGGGGAAAGGCTACAATGAGCAGTTCTTC,CASSLYPRGKGYNEQFF
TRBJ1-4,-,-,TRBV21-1,TGTGCCAGCAGCAAAGCGAGGCAGGGGGTAGGTGTAAAGGAAAAACTGTTTTTT,CASSKARQGVGVKEKLFF
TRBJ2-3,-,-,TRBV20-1,TGCAGTGCCGAGGATACGCAGTATTTT,CSAEDTQYF
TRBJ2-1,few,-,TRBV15,TGTGCCACCAGCAGAGAGGGGCTGAACAATGAGCAGTTCTTC,CATSREGLNNEQFF
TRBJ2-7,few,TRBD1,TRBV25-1,TGTGCCAGCAGGGGGACAGGGGTCTACGAGCAGTACTTC,CASRGTGVYEQYF
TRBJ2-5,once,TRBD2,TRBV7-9,TGTGCCAGCAGCTTCGCCCAGGGACTAGCGGGTGAGACCCAGTACTTC,CASSFAQGLAGETQYF
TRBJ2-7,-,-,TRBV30,TGTGCCTGGAGTGTTTCAGGTGACGAGCAGTACTTC,CAWSVSGDEQYF
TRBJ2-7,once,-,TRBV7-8,TGTGCCAGCAGCTTAGCACCTAGCTTCGCCCACGAGCAGTACTTC,CASSLAPSFAHEQYF
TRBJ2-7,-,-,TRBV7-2,TGTGCCAGCAGCTTAGCTTTCGGGGGGCGGGTCCACGAGCAGTACTTC,CASSLAFGGRVHEQYF